This T cell receptor (beta chain) was sequenced for a study of blood T cell repertoires in COVID-19. Study context: COVID-19 samples collected from the United States, Italy and Spain covered acute and convalescent phases.

The CDR3 is made up of 15 amino acids. Unmatched junction bases numbered 10, after V lost 7 bases and J lost 5 bases. Germline loops: CDR1 SNHLY, CDR2 FYNNEI. Per the original methods: Nucleated cell counts were estimated from reference gene primer amplification. Generated by immunoSEQ multiplex PCR, the TCRdb table keeps only in-frame clones and is missing some. The D gene and trimming were derived from the DNA, and the V and J assignments and clone size from that table. The sample includes over 85,000 clones, approximately 86% of them seen just once. Material for sequencing was peripheral blood. This receptor was obtained from a man in his sixties with acute or convalescent COVID-19. This chain joins TRBV2 and TRBJ1-2; 10 bases fit TRBD1. The CDR3 nucleotides are TGTGCCAGCACTCCCGACAGGGGGCGCCGGTATGGCTACACCTTC. Protein: CASTPDRGRRYGYTF.